This T cell receptor beta chain was recorded in a study of lymphopenia after photon versus proton radiotherapy. The CDR3 covers 14 residues. Germline CDR1 SGHDN, CDR2 FVKESK. Trimming stripped 1 base from V and 7 bases from J, with 8 bases between. Produced via immunoSEQ multiplex PCR; TCRdb's table is partial and in-frame only. This sample has approximately 23,000 clones, with roughly 91% found just once. Comment on this clone: The sample holds other DNA sequences that translate to the same CDR3.

This clonotype was sampled from a man older than 75 with esophageal cancer. The chain is built from TRBV14 and TRBJ1-6; no clear D. The sequencing used peripheral blood, collected from a patient treated with proton-based radiotherapy. The CDR3, as DNA: TGTGCCAGCAGCCAAGGACGGGAAAATTCACCCCTCCACTTT. It codes for CASSQGRENSPLHF. Using reference TRBV14 and TRBJ1-6 for the parts outside the CDR3, the full variable domain is EAGVTQFPSHSVIEKGQTVTLRCDPISGHDNLYWYRRVMGKEIKFLLHFVKESKQDESGMPNNRFLAERTGGTYSTLKVQPAELEDSGVYFCASSQGRENSPLHFGNGTRLTVT.